Listed below are T cell receptor beta chains from one sample, sequenced in a study of blood T cell repertoires in COVID-19. Method: immunoSEQ multiplex PCR; TCRdb's copy keeps in-frame clones and lacks some. The profile shows under 60,000 clones, around 80% of them singletons. The specimen sequenced was peripheral blood. Receptor source: a man younger than 40 with COVID-19, enrolled during active disease. CDR3s include the opening cysteine and the closing phenylalanine or tryptophan. A D gene is named only where the DNA matches it firmly. Clone size, where shown, is once, few, many, or a class for clones that have expanded.

>TRBD2|TRBJ2-7|TRBV5-5|-
TGTGCCAGCAGCTTGACCGGGACTAGCTACGAGCAGTACTTC
CASSLTGTSYEQYF
>TRBD2|TRBJ2-3|TRBV14|-
TGTGCCAGCAGCCAACCCGAGACTAGCGGCACAGATACGCAGTATTTT
CASSQPETSGTDTQYF
>TRBD2|TRBJ2-7|TRBV11-3|-
TGTGCCAGCACCATCGGCGGGAGGGGATACGAGCAGTACTTC
CASTIGGRGYEQYF
>-|TRBJ1-5|TRBV27|-
TGTGCCAGCAGTAGATCAGGGGATAGCAATCAGCCCCAGCATTTT
CASSRSGDSNQPQHF
>-|TRBJ1-1|TRBV3-1/TRBV3-2|-
TGTGCCAGCAGCCAAGATAGGGGTTGGAAAGCTGAAGCTTTCTTT
CASSQDRGWKAEAFF
>TRBD2|TRBJ2-7|TRBV19|-
TGTGCCAGTAGTATGAGGGGGAAAGGGACTAGCGGGAGGCTGTACGAGCAGTACTTC
CASSMRGKGTSGRLYEQYF
>TRBD2|TRBJ2-7|TRBV5-1|once
TGCGCCAGCAGCTTGGGACTAGCGGGAATCTCCTACGAGCAGTACTTC
CASSLGLAGISYEQYF
>TRBD1|TRBJ2-3|TRBV13|-
TGTGCCAGCAGTTTTCGGGACAGGGAAGGAACAGATACGCAGTATTTT
CASSFRDREGTDTQYF
>-|TRBJ1-1|TRBV6-5|-
TGTGCCAGCAGTTTAACAGGGTTTGAAGCTTTCTTT
CASSLTGFEAFF
>TRBD1|TRBJ1-2|TRBV2|-
TGTGCCAGCAGTGAAATCCCGGGACAGGGCAGTGGCTACACCTTC
CASSEIPGQGSGYTF
>TRBD2|TRBJ2-1|TRBV11-2|-
TGTGCCAGCAGCTCCGGACTAGCGGGAGGGCCGAATGAGCAGTTCTTC
CASSSGLAGGPNEQFF
>TRBD1|TRBJ2-1|TRBV11-3|-
TGTGCCAGCAGCCCCGGGACAGGGAAGAGCGGCAATGAGCAGTTCTTC
CASSPGTGKSGNEQFF
>-|TRBJ1-1|TRBV5-6|-
TGTGCCAGCAGCCCTACCCAGGGGATGCCCACTGAAGCTTTCTTT
CASSPTQGMPTEAFF
>TRBD2|TRBJ2-5|TRBV28|-
TGTGCCAGCAGTTTACGAGGACTAGCGGAGACCCAGTACTTC
CASSLRGLAETQYF
>-|TRBJ1-5|TRBV27|few
TGTGCCAGCAGTTTCCGGGGTAATCAGCCCCAGCATTTT
CASSFRGNQPQHF
>-|TRBJ1-3|TRBV2|-
TGTGCCAGCAGTGAAGCGCTCTGGAGTTTTCTGGAAAACACCATATATTTT
CASSEALWSFLENTIYF
>-|TRBJ1-1|TRBV19|-
TGTGCCAGTAGTATTCAGGGCAGGGGCACAAACACTGAAGCTTTCTTT
CASSIQGRGTNTEAFF
>TRBD1|TRBJ2-3|TRBV5-4|-
TGTGCCAGCAGCTTGAAACAGGGGCTAAGCACAGATACGCAGTATTTT
CASSLKQGLSTDTQYF
>-|TRBJ2-2|TRBV2|-
TGTGCCAGCAGAACTACCGCGGGAACCGGGGAGCTGTTTTTT
CASRTTAGTGELFF
>TRBD2|TRBJ2-2|TRBV6-4|-
TGTGCCAGCAGTGACTCGACTAGCGGGAACACCGGGGAGCTGTTTTTT
CASSDSTSGNTGELFF
>TRBD2|TRBJ2-5|TRBV5-5|-
TGTGCCAGCAGCGTCGAATTAGCGGGGCGGACCTCTGACTCGTACTTC
CASSVELAGRTSDSYF
>TRBD1|TRBJ2-7|TRBV9|-
TGTGCCAGCAGCGTAGGGACAGGGACCTACGAGCAGTACTTC
CASSVGTGTYEQYF
>TRBD2|TRBJ2-1|TRBV9|-
TGTGCCAGCAGCGCCCTTACTAGCGCCAATGAGCAGTTCTTC
CASSALTSANEQFF
>TRBD1|TRBJ1-1|TRBV27|once
TGTGCCAGCAGTTCGCGCTTCCCAGGGGGCCAAAAGGGAGCTTTCTTT
CASSSRFPGGQKGAFF
>TRBD1|TRBJ1-2|TRBV6-5|-
TGTGCCAGCAGTCGAGAAGGGACAGCCATCTATGGCTACACCTTC
CASSREGTAIYGYTF
>-|TRBJ2-1|TRBV5-1|-
TGCGCCAGCAGCTTAGCTCCCCCAACGAACAATGAGCAGTTCTTC
CASSLAPPTNNEQFF
>TRBD1|TRBJ1-6|TRBV11-2|-
TGTGCCAGCAGCACGGGACAGGCAAATTCACCCCTCCACTTT
CASSTGQANSPLHF
>TRBD1|TRBJ1-1|TRBV6-5|-
TGTGCCAGCAGCCGAGACAGGGTGAACACTGAAGCTTTCTTT
CASSRDRVNTEAFF
>-|TRBJ1-1|TRBV30|-
TGTGCCTGGAGTGGTCAGGGAATTGAGGCTTTCTTT
CAWSGQGIEAFF
>-|TRBJ1-5|TRBV19|-
TGTGCCAGTCGGACAGCTGTGTATAGCAATCAGCCCCAGCATTTT
CASRTAVYSNQPQHF
>TRBD1|TRBJ1-5|TRBV5-5|once
TGTGCCAGCAGCTTGCTTGGACAGGGGGCCGGGCAGCCCCAGCATTTT
CASSLLGQGAGQPQHF
>-|TRBJ1-5|TRBV6-5|-
TGTGCCAGCAACGAACAGCCTAATCAGCCCCAGCATTTT
CASNEQPNQPQHF
>TRBD1|TRBJ1-3|TRBV4-3|-
TGCGCCAGCAGCCAAGATTCCGACAGGGCGGACACCATATATTTT
CASSQDSDRADTIYF
>TRBD2|TRBJ2-1|TRBV9|-
TGTGCCAGCAGCACAACTAGCGGCCTCTCCCCGGGGGCCCCCAATGAGCAGTTCTTC
CASSTTSGLSPGAPNEQFF
>-|TRBJ2-5|TRBV5-6|-
TGTGCCAGCAGCCGCGGGACAGAAGAGACCCAGTACTTC
CASSRGTEETQYF
>-|TRBJ1-1|TRBV28|-
TGTGCCAGCAGTTTCGACCCGGGACAAACGAACACTGAAGCTTTCTTT
CASSFDPGQTNTEAFF
>TRBD1|TRBJ2-5|TRBV7-3|-
TGTGCCAGCAGCCCTGGACAGGGATACGAGACCCAGTACTTC
CASSPGQGYETQYF
>TRBD2|TRBJ2-2|TRBV30|-
TGTGCCTGGAGTGCCCGGGACTACAAGCTTCCCATCGCGAACACCGGGGAGCTGTTTTTT
CAWSARDYKLPIANTGELFF
>-|TRBJ2-7|TRBV28|few
TGTGCCAGCAGTTTCGGTGGCGGGGACGAGCAGTACTTC
CASSFGGGDEQYF
>TRBD1|TRBJ1-2|TRBV5-5|few
TGTGCCAGCAGAGTAGACAGGGCAACGAGTGGCTACACCTTC
CASRVDRATSGYTF
>-|TRBJ2-7|TRBV18|-
TGTGCCAGCTCGCGGGACAGCTCCTACGAGCAGTACTTC
CASSRDSSYEQYF
>-|TRBJ1-1|TRBV7-6|-
TGTGCCAGCAGCTTTGACGAGGGCCGTGAAGCTTTCTTT
CASSFDEGREAFF
>TRBD2|TRBJ2-5|TRBV7-6|-
TGTGCCAGCAGCTTAGCGGGAGGGCCCGAGGAGACCCAGTACTTC
CASSLAGGPEETQYF
>TRBD1|TRBJ1-5|TRBV19|-
TGTGCCAGTAGTATAGATTGGCTCCCGGGACAGGGTTTCAGGAGCAATCAGCCCCAGCATTTT
CASSIDWLPGQGFRSNQPQHF